These T cell receptor beta chains were read from a single sample in a study of blood T cell repertoires in COVID-19. Assay used: immunoSEQ multiplex PCR; TCRdb lists only in-frame clones, some missing. There are approximately 110,000 clones in the sample; about 80% occur only once, and less than 20% lies in the top ten. The specimen sequenced was peripheral blood. The receptor source for this set is a woman aged 70-85 years with acute or convalescent COVID-19. The CDR3 runs from the conserved cysteine through the conserved F or W. A D gene is named only where the DNA matches it firmly.

j_call d_call v_call cdr3_aa cdr3_nt
TRBJ2-3 TRBD2 TRBV3-1/TRBV3-2 CASSQDLRTSGRSDTQYF TGTGCCAGCAGCCAAGATCTAAGGACTAGCGGGAGGTCAGATACGCAGTATTTT
TRBJ2-2 TRBD1 TRBV6-1 CASSAGQDYANTGELFF TGTGCCAGCAGTGCAGGACAGGATTATGCGAACACCGGGGAGCTGTTTTTT
TRBJ2-3 . TRBV6-4 CASSSMGGFGTDTQYF TGTGCCAGCAGCTCGATGGGGGGATTTGGCACAGATACGCAGTATTTT
TRBJ1-1 . TRBV19 CASIGKGPAEAFF TGTGCCAGTATTGGGAAGGGGCCTGCTGAAGCTTTCTTT
TRBJ1-2 TRBD1 TRBV16 CASSQSGQAYGYTF TGTGCCAGCAGCCAATCGGGACAGGCGTATGGCTACACCTTC
TRBJ2-2 TRBD1 TRBV24-1 CATSDTKGARTGELFF TGTGCCACCAGTGATACGAAGGGGGCGCGGACCGGGGAGCTGTTTTTT
TRBJ1-6 . TRBV28 CASSYGVMDNSPLHF TGTGCCAGCAGTTACGGGGTCATGGATAATTCACCCCTCCACTTT
TRBJ2-3 TRBD1 TRBV7-9 CASSFRDREADTQYF TGTGCCAGCAGCTTCCGGGACAGGGAGGCAGATACGCAGTATTTT
TRBJ2-7 . TRBV5-1 CASSLTLSGRGNDYEQYF TGCGCCAGCAGCTTGACTTTATCGGGGCGGGGAAATGACTACGAGCAGTACTTC
TRBJ2-5 TRBD1 TRBV7-2 CASSKGQGKETQYF TGTGCCAGCAGCAAAGGACAGGGAAAAGAGACCCAGTACTTC
TRBJ1-5 . TRBV6-5 CASSPGPRNQPQHF TGTGCCAGCAGTCCAGGGCCCAGGAATCAGCCCCAGCATTTT